The sample holds a few counts of the clone carrying this T cell receptor beta chain. Its specificity is unknown. Trimming pared 6 bases from V and 3 bases from J, leaving 17 bases between. CDR3 length: 14 amino acids. The germline V gene has CDR1 SQVTM and CDR2 ANQGSEA. This specimen comes from a study of beta chain features in type 1 diabetes. Broader study findings: Moderate yet significant TCRB CDR3 shortening was seen in Type 1 diabetes patients in all four CD4+ subsets.

The sequenced template was cDNA made from the entire isolated RNA. Data came from immunoSEQ multiplex PCR; TCRdb stores just in-frame clones and leaves some out. Of 350,000 to 450,000 clones listed, about 14% are singletons. Every participating donor gave one draw, a heparinised blood sample averaging roughly 100 mL. This receptor was obtained from a man younger than 45 in good health. The specimen was naive CD4+ T cells from blood. The V gene is TRBV29-1, the J gene TRBJ1-2, with TRBD1 as a possible D gene (6 bases). The CDR3 DNA is TGCAGCGTAGGTCAGGGGTCCATCGACTATGGCTACACCTTC. Encoded protein: CSVGQGSIDYGYTF. Complete variable domain (other parts from reference TRBV29-1 and TRBJ1-2): SAVISQKPSRDICQRGTSLTIQCQVDSQVTMMFWYRQQPGQSLTLIATANQGSEATYESGFVIDKFPISRPNLTFSTLTVSNMSPEDSSIYLCSVGQGSIDYGYTFGSGTRLTVV.